The 10 T cell receptor beta chains given below trace back to one sample, sequenced in a study of memory CD4+ T cells and cytomegalovirus serostatus. Libraries were prepared by immunoSEQ multiplex PCR; TCRdb keeps only in-frame clonotypes and omits some of them. The sample carries about 50,000 clones, 60% to 80% recorded once. The sort gate was single viable CD3+CD4+CD8-CD45RO+ cells for memory CD4+ T cells. Material: memory CD4+ T cells from blood. The receptors were sampled from an adult in good health and CMV-seronegative.

The chain links TRBV18 to TRBJ1-1; D might be TRBD1 (5 bases). The CDR3 length is 14 residues. V was shortened by 4 bases and J by 5 bases, with 14 bases between the two germline ends. Per germline, CDR1 KGHSH and CDR2 LQKENI. CDR3 region: CASSLSGRGTEAFF. DNA for the CDR3: TGTGCCAGCTCACTATCAGGGAGGGGAACTGAAGCTTTCTTT. Looking up the rest from reference TRBV18 and TRBJ1-1 gives the full variable domain: NAGVMQNPRHLVRRRGQEARLRCSPMKGHSHVYWYRQLPEEGLKFMVYLQKENIIDESGMPKERFSAEFPKEGPSILRIQQVVRGDSAAYFCASSLSGRGTEAFFGQGTRLTVV.

The V and J genes are TRBV28 and TRBJ2-7; 8 bases line up with TRBD2. CDR1 is MDHEN, CDR2 SYDVKM, per germline. The CDR3 runs 16 residues. Trimming cost V 4 bases and J 3 bases; bases outside gene matches: 11. CDR3 protein: CASSYPGRGADYEQYF. DNA of the CDR3: TGTGCCAGCAGTTACCCGGGGCGGGGGGCCGACTACGAGCAGTACTTC.

The chain is built from TRBV2 and TRBJ2-5; no definite D call. From germline, CDR1 is SNHLY and CDR2 FYNNEI. The CDR3 runs 16 residues. The V and J ends lost 7 bases and 9 bases respectively, with 27 bases between them. For the CDR3, the DNA is TGTGCCAGCATCCTTAATCTAGGTCAGTCCGGACGGGCCCAGTACTTC. Residues: CASILNLGQSGRAQYF.

The chain carries TRBV28 and TRBJ2-1; 9 nucleotides agree with TRBD2. This CDR3 contains 17 residues. Looked up from germline, CDR1 is MDHEN and CDR2 is SYDVKM. V was pared by 1 base and J by 1 base, with 5 bases of the junction left unmatched. The CDR3 loop is CASSLSVAGVSYNEQFF. CDR3 DNA sequence: TGTGCCAGCAGTTTATCAGTAGCGGGAGTTTCCTACAATGAGCAGTTCTTC.

The chain links TRBV5-5 to TRBJ1-2; TRBD1 is a possible D gene (6 bases). The CDR3 runs to 14 residues. Trimming removed 0 bases at V and 7 bases at J, with 13 bases between. From germline, CDR1 is SGHKS and CDR2 YYEKEE (reference sequence). The CDR3 DNA follows: TGTGCCAGCAGCTTGGACAGGGTGTTGTTTGGCTACACCTTC. Encoded protein: CASSLDRVLFGYTF.

In this sample, this clone turned up a few times. The chain employs TRBV7-8 and TRBJ1-4, with 12 bases fitting TRBD1. V was clipped by 5 bases and J by 8 bases; unmatched bases: 6. Germline V gives CDR1 SGHVS, CDR2 FQNEAQ. The CDR3 spans 15 residues. CDR3 in amino acids: CASSETGTGGEKLFF. In DNA, the CDR3 is TGTGCCAGCAGCGAAACCGGGACAGGGGGCGAAAAACTGTTTTTT.

The chain joins TRBV2 to TRBJ2-7; D is undetermined. Germline-derived CDR1 and CDR2 are SNHLY and FYNNEI. Trimming removed 6 bases from V and 3 bases from J, with 9 bases in between. CDR3 length equals 12 residues. As DNA, the CDR3 is TGTGCCAGCAGGCCGGGCTTCTACGAGCAGTACTTC. Residues: CASRPGFYEQYF. Complete variable domain (other parts from reference TRBV2 and TRBJ2-7): EPEVTQTPSHQVTQMGQEVILRCVPISNHLYFYWYRQILGQKVEFLVSFYNNEISEKSEIFDDQFSVERPDGSNFTLKIRSTKLEDSAMYFCASRPGFYEQYFGPGTRLTVT.

To note about this clone: The junction and the germline gene differ at one end; a read error may be behind it. The CDR3: CASTLRRGEITGELFF. CDR3 nucleotide sequence: TGTGCCAGCACCTTACGCCGGGGGGAAATCACCGGGGAGCTGTTTTTT. The chain links TRBV7-2 to TRBJ2-2; 7 positions agree with TRBD2. Germline assignment: CDR1 SGHTA and CDR2 FQGNSA. The CDR3 runs 16 residues. Full variable domain (rest looked up from reference TRBV7-2 and TRBJ2-2): GAGVSQSPSNKVTEKGKDVELRCDPISGHTALYWYRQSLGQGLEFLIYFQGNSAPDKSGLPSDRFSAERTGGSVSTLTIQRTQQEDSAVYLCASTLRRGEITGELFFGEGSRLTVL.

The sample holds a few counts of this clone. The chain carries TRBV7-8 and TRBJ2-7; 7 nucleotides align to TRBD2. The CDR3 consists of 16 residues. Germline V gene data show CDR1 as SGHVS and CDR2 as FQNEAQ. V lost 4 bases, J lost 7 bases, and 16 bases stayed unmatched. In DNA form, the CDR3 reads TGTGCCAGCAGCTCAGGTGGTGGGAGAAAAGCGGGAGAGCAGTACTTC. Translating gives CASSSGGGRKAGEQYF.

This chain joins TRBV6-4 and TRBJ2-1; D could derive from TRBD1 or TRBD2 (5 bases each). Trimming removed 2 bases from V and 12 bases from J, with 23 bases in between. Germline loops: CDR1 MRHNA, CDR2 SNTAGT. The CDR3 contains 16 residues. CDR3 amino acids: CASSDKESRFTGGQFF. The CDR3 DNA reads as TGTGCCAGCAGTGACAAGGAGAGCCGTTTTACAGGAGGGCAGTTCTTC.